The sequence of this T cell receptor beta chain was determined in a study of STAT3 mutations in large granular lymphocyte leukemia (dated by TCRdb to the late 2010s). About the investigation overall: Roughly half of the T-LGLL patients who were sequenced longitudinally carried canonical activating STAT3 mutations. From an initial cohort of 207 LGL patients, 20 or so representative T-LGLL cases were selected for longitudinal TCRbeta and STAT3 sequencing. Serial deep sequencing of TCRbeta CDR3 and STAT3 was performed in patients with T-cell large granular lymphocyte leukemia to reconstruct clonal hierarchy and dynamics. As controls, the study also included longitudinal sequencing of a couple of patients with natural killer LGL leukemia. On average, sequencing was done at around 4 time points per patient, with the number of samplings ranging from 2 to 8. Over half of the T-LGLL patients were given one or more immunosuppressive therapy regimens, and 30% to 45% of the treated patients had a hematologic response.

What the authors observed across the whole study: The burden of the dominant TCR clone was higher than the STAT3 mutant burden in several patients, which suggests that the STAT3 mutation arose secondarily inside a clone that had already expanded. Because no samples were available when a clone first appeared, clonal expansion was inferred from samplings taken at other points. TCR clonotype switching after therapy was observed in about 35% of the 18 patients, and all newly emerging clones were found to be STAT3 wild type. Variable intervals between samplings and differing treatment regimens complicated linking therapy response to changes in TCR clonal burden. Persisting codominant clonotypes in some patients meant a small but highly pathogenic clone may have been missed. At least one immunodominant TCRbeta clonotype was present in every T-LGLL patient, and multiple immunodominant subclonotypes appeared in about half of the T-LGLL patients.

A note on this clone: The target of this receptor is not known. Qualities for individual bases were not recorded, and no much larger clone is one base off.

The CDR3 runs 13 amino acids, cysteine and phenylalanine included. Only the CDR3 region is kept as DNA, spanning 39 bases read in frame from base 1. Unmatched junction bases come to 7, with V trimmed by 7 bases and J by 4 bases. The germline V gene (reference sequence) provides CDR1 GTSNPN and CDR2 SVGIG. TCRbeta libraries were sequenced on an Illumina MiSeq, averaging around 38,000 productive templates per sample. Using multiplex PCR amplification, the immunoSEQ assay generated the TCRbeta CDR3 libraries. On the authors' methods: Following a previously defined approach, repertoire diversity was calculated, and values close to 0 point to extremely monoclonal samples. In its TCRdb copy, this immuneACCESS table keeps in-frame sequences only and misses some clones. Where compared with another copy, unresolved V genes explain less than half of these, and the others have no known cause. V and J calls and clone size are given by that table; D and trimming were obtained from the DNA. The sample yields roughly 38,000 clones; more than 70% were counted once. Roughly 0.39% of the sample lies in the top ten.

DNA was extracted from blood mononuclear cells, and the same DNA was used for both TCR and STAT3 sequencing. Sequenced: PBMCs. This sequence originates from a human donor with T large granular lymphocyte leukemia. Some clones in this sample may be carry-over from other donors' samples. The chain joins TRBV30 to TRBJ2-3, and 8 bases in between align with TRBD2. The DNA is TGTGCCTCAGCGGGGGTGGTCTCAGATACGCAGTATTTT. Translated, it reads CASAGVVSDTQYF.